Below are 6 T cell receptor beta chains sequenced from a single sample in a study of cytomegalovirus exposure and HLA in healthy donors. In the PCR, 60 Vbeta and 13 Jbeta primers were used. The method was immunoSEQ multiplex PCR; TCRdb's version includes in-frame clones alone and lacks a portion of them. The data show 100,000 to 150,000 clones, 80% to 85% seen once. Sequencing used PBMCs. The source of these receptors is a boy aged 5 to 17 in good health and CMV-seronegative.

CDR3 amino acids: CASSQEGRGLQPQHF. In DNA form, the CDR3 reads TGCGCCAGCAGCCAAGAAGGCAGGGGGCTGCAGCCCCAGCATTTT. The rearrangement joins TRBV4-1 to TRBJ1-5, with TRBD1 matching 8 bases. Germline CDR1 is MGHRA and CDR2 is YSYEKL. V shed 0 bases and J 7 bases; nucleotides not matched to a gene: 5. The CDR3 has 15 amino acids.

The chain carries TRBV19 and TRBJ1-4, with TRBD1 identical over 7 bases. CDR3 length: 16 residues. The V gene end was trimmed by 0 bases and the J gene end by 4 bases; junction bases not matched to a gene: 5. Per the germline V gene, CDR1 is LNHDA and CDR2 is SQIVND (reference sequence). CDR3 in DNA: TGTGCCAGTAGTATAGAAGCCCGACAGGGTAATGAAAAACTGTTTTTT. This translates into CASSIEARQGNEKLFF.

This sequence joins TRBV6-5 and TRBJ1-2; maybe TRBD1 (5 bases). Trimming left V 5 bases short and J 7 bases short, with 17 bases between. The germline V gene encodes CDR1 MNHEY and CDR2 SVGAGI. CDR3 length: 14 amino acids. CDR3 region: CASSPLGGFVGYTF. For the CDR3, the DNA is TGTGCCAGCAGTCCCCTGGGGGGGTTCGTTGGCTACACCTTC.

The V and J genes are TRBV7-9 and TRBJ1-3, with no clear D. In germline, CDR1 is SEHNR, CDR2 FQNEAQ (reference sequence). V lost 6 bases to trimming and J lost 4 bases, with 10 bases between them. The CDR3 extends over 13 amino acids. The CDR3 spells CASREGGGNTIYF. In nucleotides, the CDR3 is TGTGCCAGCAGGGAGGGTGGAGGAAACACCATATATTTT.

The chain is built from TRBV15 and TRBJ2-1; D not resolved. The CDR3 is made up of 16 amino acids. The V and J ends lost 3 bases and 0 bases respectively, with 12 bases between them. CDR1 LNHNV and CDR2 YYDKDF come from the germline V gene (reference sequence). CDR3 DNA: TGTGCCACCAGCAGCGCGATCGAGAGCTCCTACAATGAGCAGTTCTTC. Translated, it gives CATSSAIESSYNEQFF.

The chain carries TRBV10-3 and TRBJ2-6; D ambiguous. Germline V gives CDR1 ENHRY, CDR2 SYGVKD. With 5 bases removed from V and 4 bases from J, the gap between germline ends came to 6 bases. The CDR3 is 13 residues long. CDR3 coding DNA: TGTGCCATCAGTCTACAGGGGGCCAACGTCCTGACTTTC. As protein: CAISLQGANVLTF.